The TCR beta chain under discussion was sequenced for a study of T cells in Graves' hyperthyroidism and ophthalmopathy (dated by TCRdb to the late 2010s). About the study as a whole: Peripheral blood was collected at initial diagnosis, before any treatment. TCR V-J signatures able to tell the groups apart were searched for in a discovery cohort of 90 to 100 patients, of whom roughly 42 had Graves' ophthalmopathy and under 65 had stable Graves' hyperthyroidism. Prospective prediction of ophthalmopathy was tested in an independent validation cohort consisting of fewer than 20 hyperthyroidism patients and some 17 patients who later progressed to ophthalmopathy. For training and testing, the 80 to 100 patients in the discovery cohort were randomly divided in a 7:3 ratio. In more than five Graves' hyperthyroidism patients, the study also compared T-cell repertoires from thyroid tissue with T-cell repertoires from blood. Following sampling, methimazole starting at 30 mg daily was given to hyperthyroidism patients, and high-dose intravenous methylprednisolone was given to ophthalmopathy patients. According to the paper, TCR Vbeta CDR3 sequencing was carried out on about 140 peripheral blood samples, which came from more than 40 ophthalmopathy, about 75 hyperthyroidism and about 17 progressor patients. Study-level results and caveats: Most expanded thyroid clonotypes (frequency above 0.001) were also found in blood, which suggests that blood repertoires may mirror thyroid immune responses. In validation, progression to ophthalmopathy was predicted by the model with 70.59% sensitivity and about 72% specificity, a median of 6.5 months before onset. A 13 V-J signature model separated ophthalmopathy from stable hyperthyroidism, with around 88% sensitivity and just under 84% specificity in cross-validation and 80%/75% in testing. No statistical method was used to set the sample size in advance, and investigators knew the group allocation.

Notes on this clonotype: This receptor's antigen is unknown. No much larger clonotype is one base removed from it; base qualities were not supplied.

CDR1 and CDR2 are drawn from the germline V gene: MGHRA, YSYEKL. The CDR3 goes from the cysteine to the phenylalanine over 17 residues. The DNA shown is the 51-base CDR3, in frame from base 1. At the junction V is shortened by 1 base and J by 5 bases; bases outside the gene matches: 12. Moderately to severely active disease, a Clinical Activity Score of at least 3, a NOSPECS grade of at least 4, and a duration under 3 months were present in ophthalmopathy patients. The study excluded patients with uncontrolled infections, other autoimmune diseases, pregnancy or lactation. Diagnoses relied on clinical symptoms, serum thyroxine and TRAb, thyroid ultrasound and orbital computed tomography. Ficoll-Paque density gradient centrifugation was used to isolate PBMCs from about 9.4 ml of fresh peripheral blood. Total RNA was extracted using Trizol reagent, and RNA quality was assessed on an Agilent 2100 Bioanalyzer.

TCR beta CDR3 regions were amplified from RNA transcripts. The TCR CDR3 was subjected to a first round of RT-PCR using the HTBI primer set and the Qiagen OneStep RT-PCR kit. The libraries were constructed in a second round of multiplex PCR and then size-selected and purified. Sequencing of the libraries was done on an Illumina HiSeq2000 using paired-end 100 bp reads. In the paper's pipeline: Raw data were processed with SOAPnuke, discarding reads with adapters, uncalled bases, mean Phred below 15, or no exact constant-primer or identifier match. COPE v1.2.5 was used to merge high-quality paired reads, and clonotypes were defined as unique nucleotide sequences. MiTCR v1.1 was used to align clonotypes to the IMGT TRBV, TRBD and TRBJ reference segments. Analysis was restricted to V-J combinations with a frequency above 0.0001, which covered 99.2% of repertoires. A TCS score was defined as the ratio between F50 (clonal expansion) and ExV (chaos), using BLOSUM62-based TCRdist between CDR3 peptides within each V-J. Welch's t-statistics and random forest reduced 450 to 600 V-J features to under 15, which were used in a naive Bayes classifier (R e1071). TCRdb applied fastp at Q25 and MiXCR to the public reads, then kept only in-frame beta chains. Rows with one shared CDR3 protein collapse into an entry with the most common genes and DNA. The V and J calls and clone size come from TCRdb's table, not from the authors' own analysis. The sample table shows 500,000 to 800,000 distinct CDR3 sequences, and 14% are seen once. Of the sample, under 15% is held by the ten largest clones.

The sequencing sample was made of blood. This chain is built from TRBV4-1 and TRBJ2-7; TRBD2 fits 9 bases in the junction. The sequence was collected from a woman between 50 and 59 years old with Graves' ophthalmopathy. CDR3 region: CASSQAVQAGGSDEQYF. The DNA reads as follows: TGCGCCAGCAGCCAAGCGGTTCAAGCGGGAGGATCGGACGAGCAGTACTTC.